The clone carrying this TCR beta chain appeared many times. Its matching antigen is unknown. This specimen comes from a study of T cells after yellow fever vaccination. Study-wide context: Researchers used SMART-Seq v4 Ultra Low Input to prepare fractions that had low cell numbers.

TCRdb re-called the 5' RACE reads with MiXCR, one entry per CDR3 protein. The table includes about 340,000 distinct CDR3 sequences, approximately 4.2% detected once. Overall study findings and caveats: Abundant clonotypes from the bulk population could contaminate FACS-sorted repertoires. A small proportion of clonotypes was detected in both the CD4 and CD8 compartments. Subsequent to the booster, the majority of primary-vaccination clones reappeared (about 97% CD4, around 85% CD8).

The sample consisted of PBMCs, taken 5 days after the yellow fever booster vaccination. The clonotype originates from a young man who received the YFV17D yellow fever vaccine.

DNA for the CDR3: TGTGCCAGCAGTCGAGGGAGGGACCAGCCCCAGCATTTT. Protein: CASSRGRDQPQHF. The rearrangement joins TRBV7-2 to TRBJ1-5; tentative D call: TRBD1 (5 bases). V was trimmed by 6 bases and J by 7 bases, leaving 13 bases between them. Germline V lookup: CDR1 SGHTA, CDR2 FQGNSA. The CDR3 has 13 amino acids.